This T cell receptor beta chain derives from a study of T cells after yellow fever vaccination. Findings of the study overall: Sorted repertoires could include abundant contaminating clonotypes from bulk cells. Weaker, the secondary response peaked sooner, at day 5 versus 15.

This clonotype is medium-sized in the sample. J gave up 5 bases and V 5 bases, and 2 bases lay outside the gene matches. The CDR3 is 13 amino acids. MiXCR was run by TCRdb on the 5' RACE reads, yielding one entry per CDR3 protein. The sample consists of around 930 distinct CDR3 sequences, less than 9.5% of them appearing once. The chain combines TRBV12-3 or TRBV12-4 with TRBJ1-2; 10 bases are a match to TRBD1. Sequenced here: CD8+ T cells binding an NS4B(214-222) dextramer, sorted from PBMCs, sampled around 45 days after the first yellow fever vaccination. This clonotype originated in a man younger than 30 who received the YFV17D yellow fever vaccine. The CDR3 DNA is TGTGCCAGCAGTCGACAGGGGGCGTATGGCTACACCTTC. Amino acid sequence: CASSRQGAYGYTF.